This TCR beta chain originates from a study of blood T cell repertoires in COVID-19. About the research overall: Whether acute or convalescent, the COVID-19 samples came from the United States, Italy and Spain.

Libraries were prepared by immunoSEQ multiplex PCR; TCRdb keeps only in-frame clonotypes and omits some of them. The sample carries about 29,000 clones, under 80% recorded once. The CDR3 spans 16 residues. The ends were cut back, 3 bases at V and 4 bases at J, with 18 bases in the middle. Per the germline V gene, CDR1 is DFQATT and CDR2 is SNEGSKA (reference sequence). The receptor comes from a woman aged 70-85 years with active or convalescent COVID-19. V usage is TRBV20-1 and J usage is TRBJ2-2; perhaps TRBD2 as D (7 bases). Sequencing was done on a sample of peripheral blood. The CDR3 DNA is TGCAGTGCTAGTCTGGGGGGGCGGATGGGCACCGGGGAGCTGTTTTTT. The encoded protein is CSASLGGRMGTGELFF.